The 9 T cell receptor beta chains below were found in one sample sequenced in a study of metastatic and nonmetastatic thyroid tumors. Nobody among the patients had been given any treatment before thyroid surgery. TCRdb re-analyzed the PCR reads through MiXCR. This table has about 14,000 clones, approximately 30% appearing once. Sequencing used tumor tissue. All receptors come from a female donor with papillary thyroid cancer or a benign thyroid nodule (not recorded which). Some clones in this sample may be carry-over from other donors' samples.

This clone occurred many times. J is TRBJ2-2 and V is TRBV18; the D gene is possibly TRBD2 (5 bases). The germline gives CDR1 KGHSH, CDR2 LQKENI. The CDR3 runs to 14 residues. Deletions cut 6 bases from V and 4 bases from J, with 12 bases between. CDR3 loop: CASSQSSGTGELFF. The CDR3 DNA reads as TGTGCCAGCTCTCAATCCAGCGGCACCGGGGAGCTGTTTTTT.

CDR3 protein: CASSLPTSGEETQYF. CDR3 DNA sequence: TGTGCCAGCAGCCTCCCGACTAGCGGGGAAGAGACCCAGTACTTC. The chain links TRBV11-2 to TRBJ2-5; 11 positions match TRBD2. CDR3 length equals 15 residues. Germline CDR1 SGHAT, CDR2 FQNNGV. Trimming cost V 5 bases and J 3 bases; bases outside gene matches: 5. The variable domain in full, with the rest retrieved from reference TRBV11-2 and TRBJ2-5, is EAGVAQSPRYKIIEKRQSVAFWCNPISGHATLYWYQQILGQGPKLLIQFQNNGVVDDSQLPKDRFSAERLKGVDSTLKIQPAKLEDSAVYLCASSLPTSGEETQYFGPGTRLLVL.

The V and J genes are TRBV6-1 and TRBJ1-1; D not certain. The CDR3 has 14 residues. V lost 2 bases and J lost 0, with 7 bases in between. Germline values: CDR1 MNHNS, CDR2 SASEGT. For the CDR3, the DNA is TGTGCCAGCAGTGAATGGATATTGAACACTGAAGCTTTCTTT. Protein product: CASSEWILNTEAFF.

Only a few counts were recorded for this clone. Additional DNA sequences in this sample encode the identical CDR3. The chain carries TRBV30 and TRBJ2-1, with a tentative D call TRBD2 (6 bases). There are 14 residues in the CDR3. Trimming removed 4 bases from V and 3 bases from J, with 13 bases in between. Germline CDR1 is GTSNPN and CDR2 is SVGIG (reference sequence). CDR3 bases: TGTGCCTGGACTGCTGGGGGGTACTACAATGAGCAGTTCTTC. This sequence encodes CAWTAGGYYNEQFF.

The sample holds a few counts of this clone. One junction end disagrees with the germline gene, perhaps due to a read error. The V call is TRBV6-5, the J call TRBJ2-2, with 10 positions matching TRBD1. CDR1 and CDR2 (germline): MNHEY, SVGAGI. This CDR3 has 14 amino acids. The CDR3 sequence: CASSSGQGSGDLFF. The CDR3 coding sequence is TGTGCCAGCAGTTCGGGACAGGGGTCCGGGGATCTGTTTTTT.

This clone was seen many times. The CDR3 region is CASSQEIRRVYNEQFF. In DNA, the CDR3 is TGTGCCAGCAGCCAAGAAATCCGCAGGGTGTACAATGAGCAGTTCTTC. The chain couples TRBV4-2 to TRBJ2-1; the D gene is possibly TRBD1 (5 bases). In germline, CDR1 is LGHNA, CDR2 YNFKEQ. The CDR3 has 16 residues. The V and J ends lost 0 bases and 4 bases respectively, with 13 bases between them.

Within the sample, this clone is medium-sized. This chain joins TRBV7-9 and TRBJ1-5; D is unresolved. In germline, CDR1 is SEHNR, CDR2 FQNEAQ (reference sequence). The V end lost 5 bases, the J end lost 5 bases, and 7 bases lay between the germline ends. The CDR3 runs 12 residues. The chain's CDR3 is CASSAGDQPQHF. In DNA form, the CDR3 reads TGTGCCAGCAGCGCGGGCGATCAGCCCCAGCATTTT.

The sample holds many counts of this clone. One end of the junction fails to match germline, which may point to a read error. The sample contains more than one DNA sequence encoding this CDR3. The rearrangement uses TRBV28 and TRBJ2-7; no firm D call. Germline-derived CDR1 and CDR2 are MDHEN and SYDVKM. The CDR3 has 12 amino acids. CDR3 coding DNA: TGTGCTAGCAGTTATTGGGGTTACGAGCAGTACTTC. Translation gives CASSYWGYEQYF.

V and J are TRBV12-3 or TRBV12-4 and TRBJ2-7, with 7 nucleotides matching TRBD1. V lost 3 bases and J lost 6; bases outside the gene matches: 5. The CDR3 has 13 amino acids. CDR3 sequence: CASSFTGQPEQYF. The CDR3 nucleotides are TGTGCCAGCAGTTTTACGGGACAGCCCGAGCAGTACTTC.